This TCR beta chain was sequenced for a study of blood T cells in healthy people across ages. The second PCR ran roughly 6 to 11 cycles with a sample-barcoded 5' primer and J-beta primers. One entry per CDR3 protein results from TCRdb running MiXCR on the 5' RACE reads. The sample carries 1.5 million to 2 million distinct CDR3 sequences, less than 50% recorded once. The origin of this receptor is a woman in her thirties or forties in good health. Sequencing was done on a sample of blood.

The CDR3, as DNA: TGTGCTAGTGGGACTTGGGGCGAAGAGACCCAGTACTTC. This encodes CASGTWGEETQYF. This chain links TRBV12-5 with TRBJ2-5, with TRBD1 as a possible D gene (5 bases). The CDR3 covers 13 residues. The germline V gene has CDR1 LGHNT and CDR2 FRNRAP. V gave up 6 bases and J gave up 3 bases, with 11 bases separating them.